Listed below are T cell receptor beta chains from one sample, sequenced in a study of blood T cell repertoires in COVID-19. Profiling relied on immunoSEQ multiplex PCR, and the TCRdb table lists in-frame clones only, not all of them. The sample has roughly 73,000 clones, more than 70% seen once. The material sequenced was peripheral blood. These receptors all come from a man aged 65-85 years with active or convalescent COVID-19. Each CDR3 is given with its conserved first and last residue. D genes are given only for firm matches. Rows may omit the clone size; those that give it use once, few, many or a size class.

>TRBD2|TRBJ2-5|-|16|TRBV5-1
CASSPPLAGGLETQYF
TGCGCCAGCAGCCCGCCCTTAGCGGGGGGGTTAGAGACCCAGTACTTC
>TRBD1|TRBJ2-2|few|19|TRBV5-1
CASSLAGTGKLGGTGELFF
TGCGCCAGCAGCTTAGCCGGGACAGGTAAGCTCGGTGGCACCGGGGAGCTGTTTTTT
>-|TRBJ2-2|-|15|TRBV19
CASTLVLGNTGELFF
TGTGCCAGTACCCTCGTGCTCGGGAACACCGGGGAGCTGTTTTTT
>-|TRBJ2-3|-|15|TRBV6-5
CASSLRESGTDTQYF
TGTGCCAGCAGCCTCCGGGAGTCGGGCACAGATACGCAGTATTTT
>-|TRBJ2-2|once|12|TRBV5-1
CASSLSVGELFF
TGCGCCAGCAGCTTATCGGTCGGGGAGCTGTTTTTT
>TRBD1|TRBJ2-3|once|14|TRBV29-1
CSVEGQTYADTQYF
TGCAGCGTTGAGGGACAGACGTATGCAGATACGCAGTATTTT
>-|TRBJ1-4|-|14|TRBV5-5
CASSLGGDPEKLFF
TGTGCCAGCAGCTTGGGGGGGGACCCTGAAAAACTGTTTTTT
>TRBD1|TRBJ1-1|-|15|TRBV5-1
CASSPRQGAATEAFF
TGCGCCAGCAGCCCCCGACAGGGGGCGGCCACTGAAGCTTTCTTT
>TRBD1|TRBJ2-7|-|15|TRBV3-1/TRBV3-2
CASSQVLTGVGGPEF
TGTGCCAGCAGCCAAGTGCTTACAGGGGTAGGAGGACCTGAATTC
>-|TRBJ2-3|once|13|TRBV29-1
CSVEIGGTDTQYF
TGCAGCGTTGAAATCGGTGGCACAGATACGCAGTATTTT
>-|TRBJ1-6|-|14|TRBV10-3
CAIRGPGGESPLHF
TGTGCCATCAGGGGACCTGGAGGGGAGTCACCCCTCCACTTT
>TRBD2|TRBJ2-7|-|15|TRBV5-1
CASSQPLGTSGEQYF
TGCGCCAGCAGCCAACCGCTCGGGACTAGCGGCGAGCAGTACTTC
>TRBD2|TRBJ2-1|-|15|TRBV5-5
CASSLAGGWYNEQFF
TGTGCCAGCAGCTTGGCGGGAGGGTGGTACAATGAGCAGTTCTTC
>-|TRBJ2-5|-|13|TRBV5-4
CASSFGGRETQYF
TGTGCCAGCAGCTTCGGGGGGCGAGAGACCCAGTACTTC
>TRBD2|TRBJ2-4|once|15|TRBV28
CASSRLALAKNIQYF
TGTGCCAGCAGCCGACTAGCGCTAGCCAAAAACATTCAGTACTTC
>TRBD2|TRBJ2-1|-|15|TRBV5-1
CASSLGSSGRNEQFF
TGCGCCAGCAGCTTGGGATCTAGCGGGAGAAATGAGCAGTTCTTC
>-|TRBJ1-2|-|12|TRBV7-9
CASSAGRHGYTF
TGTGCCAGCAGCGCGGGACGCCATGGCTACACCTTC
>-|TRBJ2-7|-|13|TRBV2
CASSEGRGGEQYF
TGTGCCAGCAGTGAAGGCAGGGGCGGGGAGCAGTACTTC
>-|TRBJ1-5|-|16|TRBV18
CASSPRAQGSNQPQHF
TGTGCCAGCTCACCTAGGGCCCAGGGTAGCAATCAGCCCCAGCATTTT
>TRBD1|TRBJ1-2|-|18|TRBV11-2
CASRRLNSDRGRNYGYTF
TGTGCCAGCCGACGACTGAACTCGGACAGGGGGCGTAACTATGGCTACACCTTC
>-|TRBJ1-1|once|16|TRBV15
CATSRATGLMNTEAFF
TGTGCCACCAGCAGAGCCACAGGGCTTATGAACACTGAAGCTTTCTTT
>-|TRBJ2-7|-|12|TRBV7-9
CASSRSSYEQYF
TGTGCCAGCAGCCGGAGCTCCTACGAGCAGTACTTC
>TRBD2|TRBJ2-1|-|15|TRBV7-9
CASSLGTSGMDEQFF
TGTGCCAGCAGCTTAGGAACTAGCGGGATGGATGAGCAGTTCTTC
>-|TRBJ1-1|-|13|TRBV7-8
CASSFGEGTEAFF
TGTGCCAGCAGCTTCGGGGAGGGCACTGAAGCTTTCTTT
>TRBD1|TRBJ1-2|-|14|TRBV18
CASSPPRQGGGYTF
TGTGCCAGCTCACCACCTCGACAGGGGGGTGGCTACACCTTC
>-|TRBJ1-1|-|14|TRBV5-1
CASSLHRVNTEAFF
TGCGCCAGCAGCTTGCACAGGGTGAACACTGAAGCTTTCTTT
>TRBD1|TRBJ2-1|-|15|TRBV5-6
CASSLSDRLFNEQFF
TGTGCCAGCAGCTTATCGGACAGGCTTTTCAATGAGCAGTTCTTC
>-|TRBJ2-2|once|13|TRBV9
CASSVKGNGELFF
TGTGCCAGCAGCGTAAAGGGGAACGGGGAGCTGTTTTTT
>TRBD2|TRBJ2-1|-|16|TRBV28
CASSYYGTSFRNEQFF
TGTGCCAGCAGTTACTACGGGACTAGCTTTCGCAATGAGCAGTTCTTC
>-|TRBJ1-2|-|13|TRBV12-3/TRBV12-4
CASRPGFNYGYTF
TGTGCCAGCAGGCCGGGGTTTAACTATGGCTACACCTTC
>TRBD2|TRBJ2-3|-|16|TRBV5-1
CASSTGLAGVTDTQYF
TGCGCCAGCAGCACGGGACTAGCGGGAGTCACAGATACGCAGTATTTT
>TRBD2|TRBJ2-1|once|15|TRBV2
CASSEMASGVNEQFF
TGTGCCAGCAGTGAAATGGCTAGCGGGGTAAATGAGCAGTTCTTC
>-|TRBJ1-2|-|13|TRBV19
CASTPGGIYGYTF
TGTGCCAGTACCCCGGGGGGGATCTATGGCTACACCTTC
>-|TRBJ2-7|-|11|TRBV11-2
CASSFSYEQYF
TGTGCCAGCAGCTTTTCGTACGAGCAGTACTTC
>-|TRBJ1-1|-|14|TRBV6-5
CASSYGTGVTEAFF
TGTGCCAGCAGTTACGGAACGGGGGTCACTGAAGCTTTCTTT
>-|TRBJ1-1|-|13|TRBV6-5
CASSYTGNTEAFF
TGTGCCAGCAGTTATACAGGGAACACTGAAGCTTTCTTT
>-|TRBJ2-7|-|14|TRBV15
CATSRETSVYEQYF
TGTGCCACCAGCAGAGAGACTAGTGTCTACGAGCAGTACTTC
>TRBD1|TRBJ2-7|-|13|TRBV5-1
CASSLGQGAEQYF
TGCGCCAGCAGTTTGGGACAGGGTGCCGAGCAGTACTTC
>TRBD1|TRBJ2-7|-|13|TRBV15
CATSTDRFYEQYF
TGTGCCACCAGCACGGACAGGTTCTACGAGCAGTACTTC
>TRBD1|TRBJ1-2|-|14|TRBV9
CASSVVTGGRGYTF
TGTGCCAGCAGCGTAGTGACAGGGGGACGTGGCTACACCTTC
>TRBD2|TRBJ2-3|-|15|TRBV2
CASTGAGGPTDTQYF
TGTGCCAGCACCGGAGCGGGAGGGCCGACAGATACGCAGTATTTT
>-|TRBJ2-2|-|15|TRBV10-1
CASSDFQGGTGELFF
TGCGCCAGCAGTGATTTCCAGGGAGGTACCGGGGAGCTGTTTTTT
>-|TRBJ2-1|-|12|TRBV6-5
CASSYYAGEQFF
TGTGCCAGCAGTTATTACGCGGGTGAGCAGTTCTTC
>TRBD1|TRBJ1-2|-|14|TRBV10-2
CASTDRGKYYGYTF
TGCGCCAGCACAGACAGGGGAAAGTACTATGGCTACACCTTC
>-|TRBJ2-7|-|14|TRBV5-8
CASSQDSPYYEQYF
TGTGCCAGCAGCCAGGACAGTCCATACTACGAGCAGTACTTC
>-|TRBJ2-1|-|14|TRBV9
CASSPVTYLNEQFF
TGTGCCAGCAGCCCCGTGACATACCTCAATGAGCAGTTCTTC
>-|TRBJ2-1|once|14|TRBV11-3
CASSLDQLAGEQFF
TGTGCCAGCAGCTTAGATCAACTAGCCGGTGAGCAGTTCTTC
>TRBD1|TRBJ1-5|-|14|TRBV5-1
CASSWGTGDQPQHF
TGCGCCAGCAGCTGGGGGACAGGGGATCAGCCCCAGCATTTT
>TRBD1|TRBJ1-2|-|16|TRBV6-1
CASSEEGGQGNYGYTF
TGTGCCAGCAGTGAAGAAGGGGGACAGGGTAACTATGGCTACACCTTC